The present T cell receptor beta chain was sequenced within a study of blood T cell repertoires in COVID-19. Study at large: Samples came from the United States, Italy and Spain, spanning acute and convalescent COVID-19. In each case, the material was cDNA or gDNA derived from T cells, B-cell-depleted T cells, or PBMCs.

In the original workflow: It was from reference gene primer amplification that nucleated cell counts were estimated. Sequencing was performed with immunoSEQ multiplex PCR; in TCRdb, only in-frame clones are kept and a portion is missing. The V and J calls and clone size were taken over from that table, and D and trimming were inferred from the DNA. The table has 150,000 to 200,000 clones, about 88% seen once; the top ten hold less than 1%. Per germline, CDR1 MNHEY and CDR2 SVGAGI. V shed 6 bases and J shed 5 bases, with 10 bases lying between them. This CDR3 region has 13 residues. The specimen was peripheral blood. V gene TRBV6-5 combines with J gene TRBJ2-2, with D maybe TRBD1 (5 bases). This sequence was found in a man between 18 and 29 years old with acute or convalescent COVID-19. The CDR3 nucleotides are TGTGCCAGCAGCCCAGGGCAAACCGGGGAGCTGTTTTTT. This sequence encodes CASSPGQTGELFF.